Sequencing of this T cell receptor beta chain was carried out in a study of beta chain features in type 1 diabetes. Study context: In age, gender and cell yields, patients were similar to healthy donors.

cDNA synthesis used the whole RNA isolate, giving expressed TCRB sequences. Using immunoSEQ multiplex PCR, the repertoire was profiled, and TCRdb retains in-frame clones only, with some absent. This sample carries a few hundred thousand clones, about 11% of them seen once, and the ten largest clones take roughly 1.4%. Study results and caveats: TCRB CDR3s were moderately but significantly shorter in Type 1 diabetes patients in all four CD4+ subsets.

At least ten counts were recorded for this clone. Its target is not known. The authors took one heparinised blood draw, averaging about 120 mL, from each donor. Populations obtained by sorting all exceeded 98% purity. Sequencing was carried out using central memory CD4+ T cells from blood. The receptor was derived from a man between 18 and 29 years old in good health.

The CDR3 sequence is CASSSGETQYF. CDR3 nucleotide sequence: TGTGCCAGCAGCTCGGGAGAGACCCAGTACTTC. The gene calls are TRBV5-6 and TRBJ2-5; no reliable D call. The CDR3 covers 11 residues. Germline V gives CDR1 SGHDT, CDR2 YYEEEE. The germline V and J ends were trimmed by 3 bases and 4 bases, with 4 bases remaining between them.